The text below deals with one T cell receptor beta chain. Cohort 3 recovered donors had two negative PCRs, clearance, or symptom resolution. The data were obtained in a study of blood T cell repertoires in COVID-19. As for the study in general: The study drew acute and convalescent COVID-19 samples from the United States, Italy and Spain. PBMCs, B-cell-depleted T cells, or T cells were the source of the cDNA or gDNA that made up the material.

Authors' data handling: By means of reference gene primer amplification, nucleated cell counts were estimated. Data came from immunoSEQ multiplex PCR; TCRdb stores just in-frame clones and leaves some out. V and J calls and clone size come straight from that table; D and trimming were deduced from the DNA. This table has roughly 500,000 clones, roughly 90% appearing once. Trimming stripped 4 bases from V and 0 bases from J, with 14 bases between. The germline CDR1 and CDR2 sequences are SGHTS and YDEGEE. The CDR3 spans 15 residues. Material: PBMCs or T cells enriched from blood (not recorded which). V is TRBV5-8 and J is TRBJ2-7, with TRBD2 as a possible D gene (5 bases). The TCR was taken from a woman between 35 and 50 years old who had recovered from COVID-19. CDR3 coding DNA: TGTGCCAGCAGCAACCCGGACTTTCACTCCTACGAGCAGTACTTC. This gives the protein CASSNPDFHSYEQYF.